The clone carrying this T cell receptor (beta chain) occurred many times. The data stem from a study of T cells in Graves' hyperthyroidism and ophthalmopathy. TCR beta CDR3 regions were amplified from RNA transcripts. A set of HTBI primers served as the primers for a first-round RT-PCR of the TCR CDR3. From the multiplex PCR reads, TCRdb called clonotypes with MiXCR, one entry per CDR3 protein. The sample carries around 530,000 distinct CDR3 sequences, 15% to 20% recorded once. V lost 1 base to trimming and J lost 4 bases, with 13 bases between them. The germline V gene has CDR1 MGHRA and CDR2 YSYEKL. This CDR3 contains 15 residues.

This TCR derives from a woman under 30 with Graves' ophthalmopathy. The sequenced material came from blood. The chain links TRBV4-1 to TRBJ1-1; perhaps TRBD1 as D (5 bases). This CDR3 reads CASSQGGGAGTEAFF. As DNA, the CDR3 is TGCGCCAGCAGCCAAGGCGGTGGGGCAGGCACTGAAGCTTTCTTT.